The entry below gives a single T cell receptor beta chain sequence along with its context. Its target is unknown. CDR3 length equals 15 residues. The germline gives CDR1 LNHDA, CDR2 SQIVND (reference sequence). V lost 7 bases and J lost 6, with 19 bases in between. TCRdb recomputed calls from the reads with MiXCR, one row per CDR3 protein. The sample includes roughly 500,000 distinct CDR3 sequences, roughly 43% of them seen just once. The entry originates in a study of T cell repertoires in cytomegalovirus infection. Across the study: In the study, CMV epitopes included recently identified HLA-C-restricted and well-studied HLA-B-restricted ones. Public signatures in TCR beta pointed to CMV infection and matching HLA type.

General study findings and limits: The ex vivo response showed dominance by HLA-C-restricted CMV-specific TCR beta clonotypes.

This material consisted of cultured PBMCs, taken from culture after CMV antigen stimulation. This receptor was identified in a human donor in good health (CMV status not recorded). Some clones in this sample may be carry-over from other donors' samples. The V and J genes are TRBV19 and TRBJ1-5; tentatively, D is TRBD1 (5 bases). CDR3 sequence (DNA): TGTGCCAGTATGGGAACAGGTCTTATAAGTCAGCCCCAGCATTTT. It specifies CASMGTGLISQPQHF.